The rows below give T cell receptor beta chains drawn from one sample of a study of neurological immune-mediated disorders. TCRdb ran MiXCR on the 5' RACE reads and lists one entry per CDR3 protein. Of about 76,000 distinct CDR3 sequences in the sample, 15% to 20% were seen once. The source material was PBMCs. The receptors were gathered from a woman in her forties in good health. Both conserved end residues are part of each CDR3. Fields, in order: clone size, CDR3 length, V gene, D gene, CDR3 protein. A D gene is named only where the DNA matches it firmly. The size of a clone is reported for some rows only, either as once, few or many, or as a class for expanded clones.

.	13	TRBV15	.	CATSGNRDTEALF
.	13	TRBV6-5	.	CASSGTGYTEAFF
many	15	TRBV4-1	.	CASSQELYSNQPQHF
many	16	TRBV5-1	.	CASSLVSGAINEKLFF
many	13	TRBV5-8	.	CASNYEEYTEAFF
.	14	TRBV5-1	.	CASRLDSWSGELFF
many	13	TRBV12-3/TRBV12-4	.	CASSLGVWQPQHF
many	13	TRBV20-1	.	CSGQDRYQETQYF
many	13	TRBV29-1	.	CSVEASLNTEAFF
many	14	TRBV7-9	.	CASSFTMSTDTQYF
many	16	TRBV7-2	.	CASSLAAGANTDTQYF
.	18	TRBV20-1	.	CSARGLGTDVISGNTIYF
.	14	TRBV30	.	CAWSGGSSHNEQFF
many	15	TRBV20-1	TRBD1	CSADTGTGRNSPLHF
many	14	TRBV5-1	.	CASIPGAGATEAFF
.	15	TRBV20-1	TRBD1	CSASQQGAWGNTIYF
many	15	TRBV6-5	.	CASTSTFGTTDTQYF
many	11	TRBV29-1	.	CSAGGDIGAFF
many	12	TRBV12-3/TRBV12-4	.	CASSLSDQPQHF
few	14	TRBV7-2	TRBD2	CASSVAGGLYEQFF
.	14	TRBV6-2/TRBV6-3	.	CASSSAWEFETQYF
many	14	TRBV11-2	TRBD1	CASSPGTGDNEQFF
once	15	TRBV6-5	.	CANRPSGRLRSEQFF
many	17	TRBV4-3	TRBD2	CASSRAQGLASTDTQYF
few	18	TRBV20-1	TRBD2	CSARSLEAGGPTTDTQYF
few	13	TRBV7-3	.	CASSLDGANEQFF
many	12	TRBV20-1	TRBD1	CSVVGSRQGAFF
few	16	TRBV7-2	.	CASSSGRPIRNTEAFF
.	16	TRBV20-1	TRBD2	CSASPLGAGVADTQYF
many	15	TRBV7-2	TRBD1	CASSLRQGTNQPQHF
many	13	TRBV25-1	.	CASRMWGAGELFF
few	11	TRBV28	.	CASSLSRELFF
many	15	TRBV4-3	TRBD1	CASSQAQGAVTEAFF
once	13	TRBV5-1	TRBD1	CASSRQGYQPQHF
many	14	TRBV12-3/TRBV12-4	.	CASSFLGPRTEAFF
many	16	TRBV7-9	TRBD2	CASSLASGLAIYEQYF
many	17	TRBV6-5	TRBD2	CASSRTGGGVNTGELFF
.	15	TRBV7-2	TRBD2	CASSKTGGPGNEQFF
.	13	TRBV5-1	.	CASSPEDGVGYTF
many	14	TRBV20-1	TRBD2	CSARTSGRTDTQYF
few	16	TRBV7-6	TRBD2	CASIQALAGGRETQYF
many	11	TRBV2	.	CASTRTEGYTF
few	18	TRBV4-1	.	CASSQEIPPGVVYSPLHF
once	13	TRBV18	.	CASSRDGNTEAFF
many	15	TRBV7-2	.	CASSLEGRANQPQHF
many	11	TRBV29-1	.	CALDSNEKLFF